These 5 T cell receptor beta chains came from one sample sequenced in a study of regulatory T cells in long-lasting Graves disease. Time point noted: persistent/refractory GD, antithyroid drugs over 5 years with positive TRAb. The TCR library was made from RNA extracted from PBMCs. Researchers made TCR beta libraries by using iRepertoire HTBI primers and running Arm-PCR on CDR3 regions. In TCRdb, the multiplex PCR reads were re-called with MiXCR into one record per CDR3 protein. The sample lists about 660,000 distinct CDR3 sequences, 25% to 30% occurring once. This sample comprised peripheral blood mononuclear cells (PBMCs), obtained when the disease was refractory, from a patient treated with antithyroid drugs. The receptors shown here come from a female donor with Graves disease.

There are a few counts of this clonotype. The chain recombines TRBV15 with TRBJ1-1, with D possibly being TRBD1 (6 bases). The germline gives CDR1 LNHNV, CDR2 YYDKDF (reference sequence). V was shortened by 1 base and J by 7 bases, with 19 bases between the two germline ends. The CDR3 is made up of 16 amino acids. This CDR3 is CATSRVSGAGFGEAFF. The CDR3 nucleotides are TGTGCCACCAGCAGAGTGTCAGGGGCTGGGTTCGGTGAAGCTTTCTTT. The variable domain in full, with the rest retrieved from reference TRBV15 and TRBJ1-1, is DAMVIQNPRYQVTQFGKPVTLSCSQTLNHNVMYWYQQKSSQAPKLLFHYYDKDFNNEADTPDNFQSRRPNTSFCFLDIRSPGLGDTAMYLCATSRVSGAGFGEAFFGQGTRLTVV.

V gene TRBV30 combines with J gene TRBJ2-2, with TRBD2 matching 7 bases. V was pared by 4 bases and J by 5 bases, with 10 bases of the junction left unmatched. CDR1 GTSNPN and CDR2 SVGIG come from the germline V gene (reference sequence). This CDR3 spans 15 amino acids. The CDR3 DNA is TGTGCCTGGACTCTCCAGCGGGGACTGACCGGGGAGCTGTTTTTT. Its protein is CAWTLQRGLTGELFF.

The chain links TRBV20-1 to TRBJ1-1; D ambiguous. The germline V and J ends were trimmed by 0 bases and 2 bases, with 16 bases remaining between them. The CDR3 runs to 16 residues. CDR1 and CDR2 from the germline V gene are DFQATT and SNEGSKA (reference sequence). The chain's CDR3 is CSARDPTARTNTEAFF. The CDR3 bases are TGCAGTGCTAGAGATCCGACCGCCCGCACAAACACTGAAGCTTTCTTT.

The table lists this clonotype with many counts. The chain uses TRBV5-1 and TRBJ1-1; 8 bases line up with TRBD1. J gave up 1 base and V 3 bases, and 5 bases lay outside the gene matches. CDR3 length: 15 amino acids. The germline CDR1 and CDR2 sequences are SGHRS and YFSETQ. CDR3 sequence: CASSSGQGPNTEAFF. In nucleotides, the CDR3 is TGCGCCAGCAGCTCCGGACAGGGTCCGAACACTGAAGCTTTCTTT.

This clonotype was found many times. The chain combines TRBV11-2 with TRBJ1-2; TRBD1 matches at 11 bases. The CDR3 is 13 residues long. V gave up 0 bases and J gave up 13 bases; unmatched junction bases: 4. CDR1 and CDR2 from the germline V gene are SGHAT and FQNNGV. CDR3 bases: TGTGCCAGCAGCTTAGACGGACAGGGGGCGACCACCTTC. Residues: CASSLDGQGATTF.